The source of this T cell receptor beta chain is a study of blood T cell repertoires in COVID-19. For the study at large: There were acute and convalescent COVID-19 samples, and they came from the United States, Italy and Spain. T cells, B-cell-depleted T cells, or PBMCs provided the cDNA or gDNA that served as material.

In the source study's methods: For nucleated cells, counts were estimated from reference gene primer amplification. The method was immunoSEQ multiplex PCR; TCRdb's version includes in-frame clones alone and lacks a portion of them. V, J and clone size were drawn from that table, and D and trimming were deduced from the DNA. The sample gives some 160,000 clones, 88% of which show up once; around 2.1% is in the top ten. The receptor comes from a man aged 45 to 65 who had recovered from COVID-19. The sample consisted of peripheral blood.

CDR3 sequence (DNA): TGTGCCAGCAGTTCGGACAGGGGAGCTTTCTTT. Amino acids: CASSSDRGAFF. V and J are TRBV7-9 and TRBJ1-1; TRBD1 matches 9 bases. Per germline, CDR1 SEHNR and CDR2 FQNEAQ (reference sequence). The ends lost 6 bases at V and 10 bases at J; junction bases unmatched: 3. The CDR3 extends over 11 amino acids.